This TCR beta chain was found in a study of CD8+ T cells in alopecia areata. General study points: An increase in clonality over normal scalp was evident in lesional scalp, especially alopecia totalis/universalis. Possibly because of HLA-related factors, TCR sharing was less clear across patients than in mice. Sequencing of scalp samples also includes resident alphabeta T cells from normal skin.

Germline CDR1 reads SGHRS; CDR2 reads YFSETQ. The CDR3 length is 14 residues. V lost 3 bases to trimming and J lost 4 bases, with 12 bases between them. A word on this clone: Its antigen remains unidentified.

In each case, RNA was isolated and then reverse transcribed into cDNA as the sequencing template. Using immunoSEQ multiplex PCR, the repertoire was profiled, and TCRdb retains in-frame clones only, with some absent. Found here are 170,000 or so clones, about 63% of them singletons; the top ten hold about 15%. Peripheral blood and lesional scalp punch biopsies came from alopecia areata patients. The sample here was CD4+ T cells sorted from blood, taken at week 0. The chain has TRBV5-1 and TRBJ2-3; the D gene is possibly TRBD2 (5 bases). The TCR originated in a human donor with alopecia areata. CDR3 in DNA: TGCGCCAGCAGCTCCACAAGCGGAGCAGATACGCAGTATTTT. Protein: CASSSTSGADTQYF.